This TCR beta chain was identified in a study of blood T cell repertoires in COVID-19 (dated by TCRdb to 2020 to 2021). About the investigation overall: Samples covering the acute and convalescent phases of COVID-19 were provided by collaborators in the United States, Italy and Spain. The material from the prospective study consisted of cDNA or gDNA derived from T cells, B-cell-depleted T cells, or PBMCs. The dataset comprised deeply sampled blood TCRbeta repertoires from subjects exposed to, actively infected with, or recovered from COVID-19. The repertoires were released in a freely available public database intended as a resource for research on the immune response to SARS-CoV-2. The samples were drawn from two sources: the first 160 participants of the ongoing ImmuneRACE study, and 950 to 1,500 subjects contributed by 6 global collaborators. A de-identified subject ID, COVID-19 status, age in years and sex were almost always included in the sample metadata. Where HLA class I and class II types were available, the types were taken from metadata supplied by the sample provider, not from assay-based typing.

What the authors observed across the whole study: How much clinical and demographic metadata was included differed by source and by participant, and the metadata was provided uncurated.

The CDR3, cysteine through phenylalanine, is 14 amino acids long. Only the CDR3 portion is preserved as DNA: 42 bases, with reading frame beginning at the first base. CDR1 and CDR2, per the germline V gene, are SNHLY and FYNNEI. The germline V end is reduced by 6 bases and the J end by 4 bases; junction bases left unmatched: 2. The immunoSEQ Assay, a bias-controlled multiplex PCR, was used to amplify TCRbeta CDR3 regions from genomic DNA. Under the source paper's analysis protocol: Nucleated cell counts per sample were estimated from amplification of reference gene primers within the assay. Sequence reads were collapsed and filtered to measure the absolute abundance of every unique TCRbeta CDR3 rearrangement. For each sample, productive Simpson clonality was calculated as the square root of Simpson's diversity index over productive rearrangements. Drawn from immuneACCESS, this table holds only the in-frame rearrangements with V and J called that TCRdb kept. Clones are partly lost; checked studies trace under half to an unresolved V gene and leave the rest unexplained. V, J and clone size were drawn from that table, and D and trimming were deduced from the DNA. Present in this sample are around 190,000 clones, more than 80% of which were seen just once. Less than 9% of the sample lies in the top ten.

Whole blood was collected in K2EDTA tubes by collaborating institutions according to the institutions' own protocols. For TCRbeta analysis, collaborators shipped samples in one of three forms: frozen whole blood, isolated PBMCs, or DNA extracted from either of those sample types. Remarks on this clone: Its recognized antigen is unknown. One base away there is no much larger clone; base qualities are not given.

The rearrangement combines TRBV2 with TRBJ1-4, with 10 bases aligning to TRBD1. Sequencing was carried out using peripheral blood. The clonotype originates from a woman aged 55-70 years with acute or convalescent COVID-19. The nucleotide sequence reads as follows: TGTGCCAGCAGGGGACAGGGGCATAATGAAAAACTGTTTTTT. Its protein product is CASRGQGHNEKLFF.